The clone carrying this T cell receptor (beta chain) was counted at least ten times. Its antigen is currently unknown. These data originate in a study of T cells in Graves' hyperthyroidism and ophthalmopathy. Study at large: Before treatment of any kind, peripheral blood was taken at initial diagnosis. Whole-study findings and limits: Also found in blood were most expanded thyroid clonotypes above 0.001.

Amplification of TCR beta CDR3 regions was performed using RNA transcripts as template. During a first-round RT-PCR of the TCR CDR3, the HTBI primer set was used. TCRdb reprocessed the multiplex PCR reads via MiXCR and lists one record per CDR3 protein. The table lists fewer than 700,000 distinct CDR3 sequences, about 15% of them singletons. Germline loops: CDR1 MNHEY, CDR2 SMNVEV (reference sequence). The CDR3 loop spans 14 amino acids. V shed 8 bases and J shed 4 bases, with 18 bases lying between them. The sequencing input was blood. The chain carries TRBV27 and TRBJ2-7, with D perhaps being TRBD1 or TRBD2 (6 bases each). The receptor comes from a woman aged 18 to 35 with Graves' ophthalmopathy. The CDR3 spells CASSLGGPGYEQYF. DNA for the CDR3: TGTGCCAGCTCCCTTGGGGGGCCAGGATACGAGCAGTACTTC.